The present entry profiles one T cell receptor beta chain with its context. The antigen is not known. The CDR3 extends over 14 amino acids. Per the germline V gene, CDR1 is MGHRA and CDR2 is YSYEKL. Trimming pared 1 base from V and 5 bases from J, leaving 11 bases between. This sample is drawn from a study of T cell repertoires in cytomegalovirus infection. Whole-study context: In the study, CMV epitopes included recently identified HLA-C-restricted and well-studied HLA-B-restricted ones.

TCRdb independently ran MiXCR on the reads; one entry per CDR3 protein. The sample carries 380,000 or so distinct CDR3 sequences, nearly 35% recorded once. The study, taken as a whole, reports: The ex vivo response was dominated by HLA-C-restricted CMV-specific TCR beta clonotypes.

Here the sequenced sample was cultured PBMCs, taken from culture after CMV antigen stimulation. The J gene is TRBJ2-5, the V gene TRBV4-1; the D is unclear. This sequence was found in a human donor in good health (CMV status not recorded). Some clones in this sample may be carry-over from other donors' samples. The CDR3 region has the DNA TGCGCCAGCAGCCAAGTAGGAAACGCGGAGACCCAGTACTTC. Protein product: CASSQVGNAETQYF.